This entry lists 8 T cell receptor beta chains sequenced from one sample in a study of OX40 agonist ivuxolimab in advanced cancers. The protocol was immunoSEQ multiplex PCR, while the TCRdb copy is restricted to in-frame clones and leaves out a portion. The table has approximately 82,000 clones, 85% to 90% seen once; the top ten hold about 2.3%. Sample: CD4+ or CD8+ T cells sorted from blood, taken in a trial of the OX40 agonist ivuxolimab. All receptors derive from an adult with an advanced solid tumor such as melanoma, head and neck, liver or kidney cancer.

V usage is TRBV27 and J usage is TRBJ2-2; D remains ambiguous. CDR1 MNHEY and CDR2 SMNVEV come from the germline V gene (reference sequence). V was clipped by 8 bases and J by 3 bases, with 4 bases between them. The CDR3 length is 11 residues. The CDR3 nucleotides read TGTGCCAGCCCTTACACCGGGGAGCTGTTTTTT. Protein: CASPYTGELFF.

The chain carries TRBV28 and TRBJ2-3; D unresolved. The CDR3 length is 15 residues. The V gene's germline CDR1 is MDHEN and CDR2 SYDVKM. The V and J ends lost 4 bases and 5 bases respectively, with 16 bases between them. CDR3: CASSSPRRVGDTQYF. Written as DNA, the CDR3 is TGTGCCAGCAGTTCACCCAGACGAGTGGGAGATACGCAGTATTTT.

The V gene is TRBV6-1, the J gene TRBJ2-3; D is perhaps TRBD1 (6 bases). V was clipped by 3 bases and J by 2 bases, with 12 bases between them. Germline CDR1 is MNHNS and CDR2 is SASEGT. This CDR3 is built from 15 residues. Here the CDR3 reads CASSDRDMSTDTQYF. In nucleotides, the CDR3 is TGTGCCAGCAGTGATCGGGACATGTCCACAGATACGCAGTATTTT.

The genes are TRBV2 and TRBJ1-2; perhaps TRBD1 as D (6 bases). Germline V lookup: CDR1 SNHLY, CDR2 FYNNEI. The CDR3 runs 15 residues. Trimming removed 1 base at V and 4 bases at J, with 13 bases between. The CDR3 DNA reads as TGTGCCAGCAGTGAAGTGGACAGAAGACTCTATGGCTACACCTTC. It encodes CASSEVDRRLYGYTF.

This clone was observed a single time. The J gene is TRBJ2-7, the V gene TRBV19, with a possible D match to TRBD1 (6 bases). The CDR3 sequence is 15 residues long. V dropped 4 bases and J dropped 2 bases, with 15 bases sitting between them. Germline-derived CDR1 and CDR2 are LNHDA and SQIVND (reference sequence). CDR3 bases: TGTGCCAGTAGTAACAGGGACCGCGGCGCCTACGAGCAGTACTTC. It codes for CASSNRDRGAYEQYF.

This chain links TRBV4-2 with TRBJ2-5; 9 bases match TRBD2. The J call may be faulty, since TRBJ2-7 better matches the DNA end. The CDR3 runs to 16 residues. Germline V gene data show CDR1 as LGHNA and CDR2 as YNFKEQ. The DNA for the CDR3 is TGTGCCAGCAGCCAAGTCTCCGGCGGGGGGGTCTACGAGCAGTACTTC. This encodes CASSQVSGGGVYEQYF.

Only a few counts were recorded for this clone. The chain has TRBV19 and TRBJ1-2; TRBD1 agrees at 11 bases. The CDR3 loop spans 15 amino acids. Losses at the gene ends were 9 bases for V and 4 bases for J; bases not matched to a gene: 10. CDR1 and CDR2 (germline): LNHDA, SQIVND (reference sequence). CDR3 residues: CARRPWTGGVYGYTF. CDR3 nucleotide sequence: TGTGCCAGACGACCTTGGACAGGGGGCGTCTATGGCTACACCTTC.

The chain couples TRBV4-1 to TRBJ2-7; 7 positions agree with TRBD1. CDR3 size: 15 residues. Germline loops: CDR1 MGHRA, CDR2 YSYEKL. The trim removed 1 base at V and 5 bases at J, leaving 8 bases unmatched. The CDR3 here is CASSQGTGTANEQYF. In nucleotides, the CDR3 is TGCGCCAGCAGCCAAGGGACAGGTACCGCCAACGAGCAGTACTTC.